Presented here are 32 T cell receptor beta chains from one specimen sequenced in a study of shared clonotypes between healthy human individuals. Sequencing used immunoSEQ multiplex PCR; TCRdb keeps in-frame clones, though not all of them. The data show 950,000 to 1,100,000 clones, about 80% seen once. The specimen was memory CD4+ T cells from PBMCs. Subset noted: CD45RA-negative fraction. The origin of the receptors is a man younger than 30 in good health. Some clones in this sample may be carry-over from other donors' samples.

This chain links TRBV10-3 with TRBJ2-2; 10 positions agree with TRBD2. Trimming at V came to 5 bases and at J to 3 bases, leaving 0 bases not matched to a gene. Germline V gene lookup returns CDR1 ENHRY and CDR2 SYGVKD. The CDR3 is made up of 14 amino acids. The CDR3 loop reads CAISSGRDTGELFF. CDR3 nucleotides: TGTGCCATCAGTAGCGGGAGGGACACCGGGGAGCTGTTTTTT.

The chain carries TRBV27 and TRBJ2-2, with 7 bases that match TRBD2. Per germline, CDR1 MNHEY and CDR2 SMNVEV (reference sequence). This CDR3 contains 16 residues. The CDR3 loop is CAQAGLHFANTGELFF. CDR3 bases: TGTGCTCAAGCGGGACTGCATTTCGCGAACACCGGGGAGCTGTTTTTT.

The rearrangement joins TRBV18 to TRBJ2-7; tentatively, D is TRBD1 (6 bases). Per germline, CDR1 KGHSH and CDR2 LQKENI. The CDR3 extends over 14 amino acids. V was shortened by 6 bases and J by 2 bases, with 14 bases between the two germline ends. The CDR3 here is CASSQGTPTYEQYF. CDR3 in DNA: TGTGCCAGCTCTCAGGGGACACCGACCTACGAGCAGTACTTC.

The rearrangement joins TRBV6-1 to TRBJ1-5; D call uncertain. This CDR3 has 14 amino acids. V was cut by 3 bases and J by 4 bases, with 10 bases left in between. Germline values: CDR1 MNHNS, CDR2 SASEGT. For the CDR3, the DNA is TGTGCCAGCAGTGATGTATCAGAAAATCAGCCCCAGCATTTT. Encoded protein: CASSDVSENQPQHF.

This clone was picked up one time. The rearrangement links TRBV7-9 to TRBJ2-3, with unresolved D. The germline V and J ends were trimmed by 6 bases and 4 bases, with 8 bases remaining between them. This CDR3 spans 12 amino acids. CDR1 and CDR2 (germline): SEHNR, FQNEAQ (reference sequence). CDR3 coding DNA: TGTGCCAGCAGTAAGATGGCAGATACGCAGTATTTT. Residues: CASSKMADTQYF.

This clone was detected only once. Other DNA sequences within the sample encode an identical CDR3. The V call is TRBV18, the J call TRBJ1-1; the D gene is possibly TRBD1 (5 bases). The germline V and J ends were trimmed by 4 bases and 1 base, with 7 bases remaining between them. Per the germline V gene, CDR1 is KGHSH and CDR2 is LQKENI. The CDR3 is 13 residues long. The CDR3 DNA follows: TGTGCCAGCTCACGCGGGGCGAACACTGAAGCTTTCTTT. It yields the protein CASSRGANTEAFF. Looking up the rest from reference TRBV18 and TRBJ1-1 gives the full variable domain: NAGVMQNPRHLVRRRGQEARLRCSPMKGHSHVYWYRQLPEEGLKFMVYLQKENIIDESGMPKERFSAEFPKEGPSILRIQQVVRGDSAAYFCASSRGANTEAFFGQGTRLTVV.

This rearrangement joins TRBV28 to TRBJ2-1; 7 bases line up with TRBD1. This CDR3 comprises 14 residues. V lost 3 bases, J lost 4 bases, and 3 bases stayed unmatched. Germline V gene lookup returns CDR1 MDHEN and CDR2 SYDVKM. DNA of the CDR3: TGTGCCAGCAGTTTGGGGACAGAATACAATGAGCAGTTCTTC. Amino acids: CASSLGTEYNEQFF.

Notes on this clone: With only one base between it and a far larger clone, this is likely a read error. This sample also contains other DNA sequences that code for the same CDR3. The chain employs TRBV6-5 and TRBJ2-3; D unresolved. Germline V lookup: CDR1 MNHEY, CDR2 SVGAGI. This CDR3 is 11 amino acids long. V lost 6 bases and J 2 bases, leaving 3 bases between the germline ends. In nucleotides, the CDR3 is TGTGCCAGCAGCAACACAGATACGCAGTATTTT. It encodes CASSNTDTQYF.

This clone was recorded many times. The chain is built from TRBV30 and TRBJ1-5; 8 positions match TRBD1. The CDR3 is 14 amino acids. V lost 1 base and J lost 5; bases outside the gene matches: 4. The germline V gene encodes CDR1 GTSNPN and CDR2 SVGIG (reference sequence). The CDR3 loop is CAWSAGQGDQPQHF. The CDR3 coding sequence is TGTGCCTGGAGTGCTGGACAGGGTGATCAGCCCCAGCATTTT.

The chain is built from TRBV27 and TRBJ1-1, with unresolved D. Germline V gene lookup returns CDR1 MNHEY and CDR2 SMNVEV (reference sequence). The CDR3 runs 13 residues. The V and J ends lost 4 bases and 0 bases respectively, with 6 bases between them. The CDR3 sequence is CASSYTLNTEAFF. CDR3 sequence (DNA): TGTGCCAGCAGTTATACGCTGAACACTGAAGCTTTCTTT.

The gene calls are TRBV9 and TRBJ1-2; the D is unclear. V was shortened by 0 bases and J by 3 bases, with 27 bases between the two germline ends. The CDR3 length is 20 residues. The V gene's germline CDR1 is SGDLS and CDR2 YYNGEE. As DNA, the CDR3 is TGTGCCAGCAGCGTAGGGGCCGGCCGGACGTACATGTTGGAGGACTATGGCTACACCTTC. Translation gives CASSVGAGRTYMLEDYGYTF.

This chain uses TRBV7-2 with TRBJ2-7; TRBD1 or TRBD2 may be the D gene (6 bases each). Trimming cost V 3 bases and J 6 bases, with 21 bases left between them. The V gene's germline CDR1 is SGHTA and CDR2 FQGNSA. CDR3 length: 16 amino acids. This CDR3 reads CASSFPPRGPPGEQYF. In nucleotides, the CDR3 is TGTGCCAGCAGCTTTCCCCCCCGGGGGCCTCCGGGCGAGCAGTACTTC.

Written as DNA, the CDR3 is TGTGCCAGCAGTGGGGCTAGCGGGAGGATCTTCTTCAGCGAGCAGTACTTC. Translation: CASSGASGRIFFSEQYF. V usage is TRBV5-4 and J usage is TRBJ2-7; 11 bases match TRBD2. CDR3 length equals 17 residues. V was clipped by 5 bases and J by 6 bases; unmatched bases: 16. Germline lookup yields CDR1 SGHNT and CDR2 YYREEE (reference sequence).

The chain has TRBV4-1 and TRBJ2-5; D is perhaps TRBD1 or TRBD2 (6 bases each). The V gene lost 4 bases and the J gene lost 3 bases, with 18 bases spanning the gap. CDR1 is MGHRA, CDR2 YSYEKL, per germline. The CDR3 runs to 16 residues. CDR3: CASSPYRWGAEETQYF. CDR3 nucleotide sequence: TGCGCCAGCAGCCCCTACCGGTGGGGGGCGGAAGAGACCCAGTACTTC.

This clone was observed at least ten times. The DNA for the CDR3 is TGTGCCAGCAGTGAGGTAACCTATAGACGGCGAATCTCTGGAAACACCATATATTTT. It codes for CASSEVTYRRRISGNTIYF. The chain recombines TRBV6-1 with TRBJ1-3; D gene uncertain. CDR1 and CDR2 from the germline V gene are MNHNS and SASEGT. The CDR3 contains 19 residues. The V end lost 3 bases, the J end lost 0 bases, and 21 bases lay between the germline ends.

The V and J genes are TRBV7-2 and TRBJ1-5; D gene unclear. CDR3 length: 13 residues. V lost 3 bases, J lost 5 bases, and 8 bases lay in between. Germline CDR1 reads SGHTA; CDR2 reads FQGNSA. The CDR3 here is CASSFQIHQPQHF. In DNA form, the CDR3 reads TGTGCCAGCAGCTTCCAAATTCATCAGCCCCAGCATTTT. The variable domain in full, completed from reference TRBV7-2 and TRBJ1-5, reads GAGVSQSPSNKVTEKGKDVELRCDPISGHTALYWYRQSLGQGLEFLIYFQGNSAPDKSGLPSDRFSAERTGGSVSTLTIQRTQQEDSAVYLCASSFQIHQPQHFGDGTRLSIL.

The V call is TRBV6-6, the J call TRBJ2-2; unclear D gene. This CDR3 spans 14 amino acids. V lost 1 base and J lost 5, with 8 bases in between. Germline values: CDR1 MNHNY, CDR2 SVGAGI (reference sequence). The DNA for the CDR3 is TGTGCCAGCAGTTACTTTCCCGGAACCGGGGAGCTGTTTTTT. Its translation: CASSYFPGTGELFF.

This clone occurred a few times. The rearrangement uses TRBV5-5 and TRBJ1-2; D is perhaps TRBD1 (5 bases). Between the trimmed V and J ends, which lost 4 bases and 2 bases, there was a span of 15 bases. Germline V lookup: CDR1 SGHKS, CDR2 YYEKEE (reference sequence). The CDR3 is made up of 15 amino acids. The CDR3 nucleotides are TGTGCCAGCAGCCCGTACGGTCAGGGCAACTATGGCTACACCTTC. Translation gives CASSPYGQGNYGYTF.

As to this clone: The sample contains more than one DNA sequence encoding this CDR3. This chain connects TRBV4-1 to TRBJ1-2, with a weak D call TRBD1 (6 bases). This CDR3 contains 15 residues. CDR1 is MGHRA, CDR2 YSYEKL, per germline. The V end was cut by 1 base, the J end by 4 bases, with 13 bases between. The CDR3 region is CASSQGGASPYGYTF. CDR3 nucleotides: TGCGCCAGCAGCCAAGGGGGGGCTAGTCCCTATGGCTACACCTTC.

This clone was seen once. CDR3 sequence reads: CASGSKETQYF. For the CDR3, the DNA is TGTGCTAGTGGATCGAAGGAGACCCAGTACTTC. The V gene is TRBV12-5, the J gene TRBJ2-5; no firm D call. Trimming removed 6 bases from V and 5 bases from J, with 7 bases in between. The CDR3 loop spans 11 amino acids. Per the germline V gene, CDR1 is LGHNT and CDR2 is FRNRAP.

V gene TRBV18 combines with J gene TRBJ2-3; D uncertain. From germline, CDR1 is KGHSH and CDR2 LQKENI. The V gene lost 3 bases and the J gene lost 1 base, with 8 bases spanning the gap. This CDR3 is 14 amino acids long. The CDR3 spells CASSPLSGTDTQYF. The CDR3 bases are TGTGCCAGCTCACCCCTCTCGGGCACAGATACGCAGTATTTT. Complete variable domain (other parts from reference TRBV18 and TRBJ2-3): NAGVMQNPRHLVRRRGQEARLRCSPMKGHSHVYWYRQLPEEGLKFMVYLQKENIIDESGMPKERFSAEFPKEGPSILRIQQVVRGDSAAYFCASSPLSGTDTQYFGPGTRLTVL.

This clone was observed at least ten times. The sample contains more than one DNA sequence encoding this CDR3. The chain joins TRBV5-1 to TRBJ1-1; D gene ambiguous. CDR3 length: 13 amino acids. From germline, CDR1 is SGHRS and CDR2 YFSETQ. Deletions cut 4 bases from V and 3 bases from J, with 10 bases between. The CDR3 DNA reads TGCGCCAGCAGCCCCCGGGTGGACACTGAAGCTTTCTTT. Translating gives CASSPRVDTEAFF. The whole variable domain, remainder taken from reference TRBV5-1 and TRBJ1-1, is KAGVTQTPRYLIKTRGQQVTLSCSPISGHRSVSWYQQTPGQGLQFLFEYFSETQRNKGNFPGRFSGRQFSNSRSEMNVSTLELGDSALYLCASSPRVDTEAFFGQGTRLTVV.

This clone was seen more than once but under ten times. The V and J genes are TRBV5-4 and TRBJ2-7, with D tentatively TRBD2 (5 bases). From germline, CDR1 is SGHNT and CDR2 YYREEE (reference sequence). Trimming shortened V by 0 bases and J by 1 base, and 14 bases separated the two germline ends. This CDR3 is 16 amino acids long. This chain's CDR3 is CASSLAPNLASYEQYF. CDR3 DNA sequence: TGTGCCAGCAGCTTGGCCCCTAACCTAGCATCCTACGAGCAGTACTTC.

The CDR3 DNA reads TGCGCCAGCAGCCAAATCCCCGGGGGCTACGAGCAGTACTTC. Amino acid sequence: CASSQIPGGYEQYF. The genes are TRBV4-3 and TRBJ2-7; possible D gene TRBD2, 6 bases. Germline CDR1 and CDR2: LGHNA and YSLEER. V was cut by 2 bases and J by 3 bases, with 11 bases left in between. CDR3 length equals 14 residues.

This chain links TRBV14 with TRBJ1-4; D is unclear. Trimming stripped 0 bases from V and 7 bases from J, with 15 bases between. The CDR3 extends over 16 amino acids. CDR1 is SGHDN, CDR2 FVKESK, per germline. The CDR3: CASSQDFARNGEKLFF. Written as DNA, the CDR3 is TGTGCCAGCAGCCAAGATTTCGCGAGAAACGGTGAAAAACTGTTTTTT.

In this sample, this clone turned up a few times. This chain connects TRBV19 to TRBJ1-1; 9 nucleotides align to TRBD1. J gave up 4 bases and V 5 bases, and 5 bases lay outside the gene matches. CDR3 length equals 14 residues. Germline V gives CDR1 LNHDA, CDR2 SQIVND (reference sequence). This CDR3 reads CASSLQGAFTEAFF. Here the CDR3 DNA reads TGTGCCAGTAGTTTACAGGGGGCATTCACTGAAGCTTTCTTT.

The chain employs TRBV4-1 and TRBJ1-1, with TRBD1 matching over 7 bases. In germline, CDR1 is MGHRA, CDR2 YSYEKL. Trimming removed 1 base from V and 1 base from J; junction bases left unmatched: 12. The CDR3 totals 18 residues. CDR3 sequence reads: CASSQVSPGGIGNTEAFF. In DNA, the CDR3 is TGCGCCAGCAGCCAAGTAAGTCCAGGGGGGATCGGGAACACTGAAGCTTTCTTT.

The chain couples TRBV4-2 to TRBJ2-2; 10 nucleotides align to TRBD2. Per germline, CDR1 LGHNA and CDR2 YNFKEQ. CDR3 length equals 17 residues. V lost 0 bases, J lost 4 bases, and 5 bases stayed unmatched. CDR3 residues: CASSQDPIAGGTGELFF. The CDR3 DNA sequence: TGTGCCAGCAGCCAAGATCCCATAGCGGGAGGCACCGGGGAGCTGTTTTTT.

The CDR3 DNA follows: TGTGCCAGCAGCCCACGGACTAGCGGGTCCTCCTACAATGAGCAGTTCTTC. It encodes CASSPRTSGSSYNEQFF. V is TRBV4-2 and J is TRBJ2-1; 11 bases match TRBD2. There are 17 residues in the CDR3. The germline CDR1 and CDR2 sequences are LGHNA and YNFKEQ. J was trimmed by 0 bases and V by 4 bases; bases with no gene match: 5.

The rearrangement links TRBV2 to TRBJ2-7; no clear D gene. Looked up from germline, CDR1 is SNHLY and CDR2 is FYNNEI. CDR3 length equals 13 residues. With 7 bases removed from V and 4 bases from J, the gap between germline ends came to 14 bases. The DNA for the CDR3 is TGTGCCAGCACAACGAGACCGAAATACGAGCAGTACTTC. Translation gives CASTTRPKYEQYF.

The gene calls are TRBV18 and TRBJ2-7, with 14 positions matching TRBD2. Germline V gene data show CDR1 as KGHSH and CDR2 as LQKENI. With V trimmed by 1 base and J by 6 bases, 8 bases remained unmatched. This CDR3 is built from 17 residues. CDR3 in DNA: TGTGCCAGCTCACCACTGGGACTAGCGGGAGTTCCCAGCGAGCAGTACTTC. Its translation is CASSPLGLAGVPSEQYF.

This clone appeared a few times. The rearrangement links TRBV25-1 to TRBJ1-1; the D is unclear. Germline CDR1 and CDR2: MGHDK and SYGVNS. V dropped 6 bases and J dropped 1 base, with 9 bases sitting between them. This CDR3 contains 13 residues. The CDR3 DNA reads as TGTGCCAGCAGAGTCAATGGGAACACTGAAGCTTTCTTT. It specifies CASRVNGNTEAFF.